This entry is about one T cell receptor beta chain. A junction boundary mismatches the germline segment, possibly from a read error. TCRbeta libraries were built with three rounds of nested PCR, modified from ARM-PCR. Using its own MiXCR run on the multiplex PCR reads, TCRdb lists one record per CDR3 protein. The data hold roughly 43,000 distinct CDR3 sequences, with roughly 60% observed a single time. This sample's RNA came from whole unsorted tissue. Distant lung tissue was collected more than 3 cm away from the tumor edge. This sample is part of a study of tumor and adjacent non-tumor tissue in lung cancer. The CDR3 totals 11 residues. Germline-derived CDR1 and CDR2 are ENHRY and SYGVKD.

V usage is TRBV10-3 and J usage is TRBJ1-2, with D hard to call. The TCR was taken from a man aged 50-59 years with non-small cell lung cancer. Material for sequencing was distant non-tumor lung tissue. The CDR3 region is CPISGNYGYTF. CDR3 in DNA: TGTCCCATCAGTGGCAACTATGGTTACACCTTC.